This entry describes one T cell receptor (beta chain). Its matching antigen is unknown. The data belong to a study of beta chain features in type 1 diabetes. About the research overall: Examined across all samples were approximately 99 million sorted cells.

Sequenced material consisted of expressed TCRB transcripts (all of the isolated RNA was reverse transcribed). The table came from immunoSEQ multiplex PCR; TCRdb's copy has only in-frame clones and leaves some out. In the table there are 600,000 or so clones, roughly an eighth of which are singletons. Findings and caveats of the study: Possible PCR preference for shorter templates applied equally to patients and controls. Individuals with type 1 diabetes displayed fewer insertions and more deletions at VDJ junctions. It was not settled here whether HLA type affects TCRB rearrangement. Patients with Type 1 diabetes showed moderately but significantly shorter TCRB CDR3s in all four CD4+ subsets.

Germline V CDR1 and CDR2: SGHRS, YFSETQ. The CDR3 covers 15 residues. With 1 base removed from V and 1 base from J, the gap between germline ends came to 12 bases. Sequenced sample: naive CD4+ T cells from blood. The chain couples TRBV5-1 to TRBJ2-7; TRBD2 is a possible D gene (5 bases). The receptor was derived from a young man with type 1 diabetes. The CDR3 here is CASSLLREFSYEQYF. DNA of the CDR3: TGCGCCAGCAGCTTGTTGAGGGAGTTTTCCTACGAGCAGTACTTC.